The 21 T cell receptor beta chains in this list originate from one sample, sequenced in a study of T cells in Graves' hyperthyroidism and ophthalmopathy. The TCR beta CDR3 regions underwent amplification using RNA transcripts as the source. The TCR CDR3 first-round RT-PCR relied on the HTBI primer set. TCRdb re-called the multiplex PCR reads through MiXCR, storing one row per CDR3 protein. The data contain under 550,000 distinct CDR3 sequences, about 20% of them singletons. Sequenced: blood. The origin of the receptors is a middle-aged man with Graves' ophthalmopathy.

The rearrangement joins TRBV11-2 to TRBJ2-7; D is unclear. Germline lookup yields CDR1 SGHAT and CDR2 FQNNGV. The V end was cut by 5 bases, the J end by 0 bases, with 17 bases between. CDR3 length: 16 residues. The CDR3 reads CASSQEWGRSSYEQYF. The DNA for the CDR3 is TGTGCCAGCAGCCAGGAGTGGGGTAGGAGCTCCTACGAGCAGTACTTC.

This chain links TRBV10-3 with TRBJ2-5; 12 bases line up with TRBD1. The germline gives CDR1 ENHRY, CDR2 SYGVKD. The V gene end was trimmed by 6 bases and the J gene end by 5 bases; junction bases not matched to a gene: 4. There are 14 residues in the CDR3. The CDR3 loop reads CAIRGTGGLETQYF. The CDR3 DNA reads as TGTGCCATCAGGGGGACAGGGGGCTTGGAGACCCAGTACTTC.

There are a few counts of this clonotype. This chain joins TRBV28 and TRBJ1-2, with TRBD1 matching over 8 bases. The CDR3 is 12 amino acids. Germline-derived CDR1 and CDR2 are MDHEN and SYDVKM. V trimming: 6 bases; J trimming: 5 bases; junction bases outside the gene matches: 2. DNA for the CDR3: TGTGCCAGCAGGGGACAGGTTTATGGCTACACCTTC. This translates into CASRGQVYGYTF.

This clonotype was observed at least ten times. The chain carries TRBV3-1 and TRBJ1-2; TRBD1 might be the D (5 bases). Germline V gene sequence: CDR1 LGHDT, CDR2 YNNKEL (reference sequence). V gave up 0 bases and J gave up 8 bases, with 10 bases separating them. There are 13 residues in the CDR3. The CDR3 sequence is CASSQEGDRGYTF. The CDR3 DNA follows: TGTGCCAGCAGCCAAGAGGGTGACAGAGGCTACACCTTC.

This clonotype showed up just a few times. The chain links TRBV13 to TRBJ2-7, with 8 bases that match TRBD2. J gave up 6 bases and V 5 bases, and 18 bases lay outside the gene matches. CDR1 is PRHDT and CDR2 is FYEKMQ in the germline V gene (reference sequence). This CDR3 region has 17 residues. CDR3 residues: CASSRSGWAGGSSEQYF. Here the CDR3 DNA reads TGTGCCAGCAGCCGCTCGGGTTGGGCGGGGGGATCGAGCGAGCAGTACTTC. Full variable domain (outside the CDR3, taken from reference TRBV13 and TRBJ2-7): AAGVIQSPRHLIKEKRETATLKCYPIPRHDTVYWYQQGPGQDPQFLISFYEKMQSDKGSIPDRFSAQQFSDYHSELNMSSLELGDSALYFCASSRSGWAGGSSEQYFGPGTRLTVT.

The gene calls are TRBV20-1 and TRBJ2-7; D is uncertain. The last part of the DNA fits TRBJ2-1 better; the J call may be wrong. Germline CDR1 reads DFQATT; CDR2 reads SNEGSKA (reference sequence). The CDR3 loop spans 12 amino acids. CDR3 bases: TGCAGTGCTAGGTTATTAGGGATCGAGCAGTTCTTC. Amino acids: CSARLLGIEQFF.

This clonotype was seen more than once but under ten times. This sequence joins TRBV7-8 and TRBJ2-2; D is unclear. The CDR3 has 12 residues. V was clipped by 5 bases and J by 6 bases, with 7 bases between them. CDR1 is SGHVS, CDR2 FQNEAQ, per germline. Here the CDR3 DNA reads TGTGCCAGCAGCCGGCAGGCCGGGGAGCTGTTTTTT. Translation: CASSRQAGELFF.

This clonotype was recorded at least ten times. The J gene is TRBJ2-1, the V gene TRBV5-1; D not certain. Per germline, CDR1 SGHRS and CDR2 YFSETQ. This CDR3 has 15 amino acids. V gave up 7 bases and J gave up 0 bases, with 14 bases separating them. Here the CDR3 DNA reads TGCGCCAGCGGAGCTGTGGCGGTCTCCTACAATGAGCAGTTCTTC. This sequence encodes CASGAVAVSYNEQFF.

The V and J genes are TRBV20-1 and TRBJ1-1; 7 nucleotides align to TRBD1. The CDR3 is 16 residues long. Germline CDR1 DFQATT, CDR2 SNEGSKA (reference sequence). V trimming: 3 bases; J trimming: 0 bases; junction bases outside the gene matches: 10. CDR3 sequence: CSARGWTGGLNTEAFF. Written as DNA, the CDR3 is TGCAGTGCTAGGGGGTGGACAGGAGGGTTGAACACTGAAGCTTTCTTT.

The chain combines TRBV6-1 with TRBJ2-2; 8 bases are a match to TRBD2. The germline V gene has CDR1 MNHNS and CDR2 SASEGT. The CDR3 contains 16 residues. J was trimmed by 3 bases and V by 5 bases; bases with no gene match: 8. CDR3 in DNA: TGTGCCAGCAGTACGCCGGGGGGGCGGGACACCGGGGAGCTGTTTTTT. It specifies CASSTPGGRDTGELFF.

This clonotype was counted many times. The V gene is TRBV20-1, the J gene TRBJ2-3; D is perhaps TRBD1 (6 bases). CDR3 length equals 14 residues. Germline CDR1 reads DFQATT; CDR2 reads SNEGSKA (reference sequence). V was trimmed by 3 bases and J by 0 bases, leaving 10 bases between them. CDR3 bases: TGCAGTGCTAGTGGACAGACTAGCACAGATACGCAGTATTTT. It codes for CSASGQTSTDTQYF.

This clonotype was seen many times. The V call is TRBV10-3, the J call TRBJ2-1, with 13 bases lining up with TRBD2. The junction had 5 bases not matched to a gene; V was cut back by 2 bases and J by 4 bases. This CDR3 has 17 residues. In germline, CDR1 is ENHRY, CDR2 SYGVKD. The CDR3 loop reads CAISETSGRDRYNEQFF. The CDR3 nucleotides are TGTGCCATCAGTGAGACTAGCGGGAGGGACCGGTACAATGAGCAGTTCTTC.

The chain has TRBV3-1 and TRBJ2-1; TRBD2 aligns across 10 bases. CDR1 is LGHDT and CDR2 is YNNKEL in the germline V gene (reference sequence). This CDR3 contains 18 residues. Trimming took 3 bases from V and 3 from J; bases not matched to a gene: 11. The CDR3 reads CASSQAGLAALLYNEQFF. In DNA form, the CDR3 reads TGTGCCAGCAGCCAGGCAGGACTAGCGGCGCTCCTCTACAATGAGCAGTTCTTC.

This clonotype was found many times. V gene TRBV28 combines with J gene TRBJ2-5; D is undetermined. Germline values: CDR1 MDHEN, CDR2 SYDVKM. The V end was cut by 5 bases, the J end by 6 bases, with 10 bases between. CDR3 length equals 12 residues. CDR3 in DNA: TGTGCCAGCAGTCCCCCACGCCAGACCCAGTACTTC. It encodes CASSPPRQTQYF.

This clonotype showed up many times. The rearrangement joins TRBV28 to TRBJ2-3; maybe TRBD1 (5 bases). The V end was cut by 3 bases, the J end by 6 bases, with 16 bases between. The CDR3 length is 15 residues. Germline assignment: CDR1 MDHEN and CDR2 SYDVKM. The CDR3 DNA reads as TGTGCCAGCAGTTTGGGGCAGACCGGGTACGATACGCAGTATTTT. Protein product: CASSLGQTGYDTQYF. Full variable domain (missing parts from reference TRBV28 and TRBJ2-3): DVKVTQSSRYLVKRTGEKVFLECVQDMDHENMFWYRQDPGLGLRLIYFSYDVKMKEKGDIPEGYSVSREKKERFSLILESASTNQTSMYLCASSLGQTGYDTQYFGPGTRLTVL.

This clonotype came up a few times. This rearrangement joins TRBV19 to TRBJ1-1; unclear D gene. Germline loops: CDR1 LNHDA, CDR2 SQIVND (reference sequence). The CDR3 spans 14 residues. V was trimmed by 5 bases and J by 4 bases, leaving 14 bases between them. The CDR3 loop is CASSGSYPGTEAFF. CDR3 in DNA: TGTGCCAGTAGTGGGAGCTACCCGGGCACTGAAGCTTTCTTT.

This clonotype was seen more than once but under ten times. The chain uses TRBV9 and TRBJ1-2, with 7 bases aligning to TRBD1. V trimming: 3 bases; J trimming: 1 base; junction bases outside the gene matches: 6. Germline V lookup: CDR1 SGDLS, CDR2 YYNGEE. There are 15 residues in the CDR3. The CDR3 spells CASSGGDSDNYGYTF. CDR3 DNA sequence: TGTGCCAGCAGCGGGGGGGACAGCGATAACTATGGCTACACCTTC.

Many counts were recorded for this clonotype. The gene calls are TRBV7-2 and TRBJ1-4, with D possibly TRBD1 on 5 matching bases. Germline CDR1 is SGHTA and CDR2 is FQGNSA. Trimming removed 5 bases from V and 8 bases from J, with 21 bases in between. The CDR3 extends over 16 amino acids. The CDR3 spells CASSPTGTRYSEKLFF. The CDR3 DNA sequence: TGTGCCAGCAGCCCTACCGGGACGAGGTACAGCGAAAAACTGTTTTTT. The full variable domain, in which reference TRBV7-2 and TRBJ1-4 provide the parts outside the CDR3, is GAGVSQSPSNKVTEKGKDVELRCDPISGHTALYWYRQSLGQGLEFLIYFQGNSAPDKSGLPSDRFSAERTGGSVSTLTIQRTQQEDSAVYLCASSPTGTRYSEKLFFGSGTQLSVL.

V is TRBV20-1 and J is TRBJ1-2; D is unresolved. The CDR3 runs to 13 residues. V was clipped by 3 bases and J by 6 bases, with 14 bases between them. Germline assignment: CDR1 DFQATT and CDR2 SNEGSKA (reference sequence). The CDR3 region is CSASPSWAHGYTF. The CDR3, as DNA: TGCAGTGCTAGCCCGTCCTGGGCTCATGGCTACACCTTC.

The chain employs TRBV10-3 and TRBJ1-2; D uncertain. CDR1 is ENHRY and CDR2 is SYGVKD in the germline V gene. CDR3 length: 12 amino acids. The V gene lost 7 bases and the J gene lost 1 base, with 7 bases spanning the gap. DNA of the CDR3: TGTGCCATCAACGAGCTTAACTATGGCTACACCTTC. It is translated as CAINELNYGYTF.

This clonotype was found a few times. V and J are TRBV5-5 and TRBJ2-1; D may be TRBD1 (6 bases). This CDR3 has 16 amino acids. Per the germline V gene, CDR1 is SGHKS and CDR2 is YYEKEE (reference sequence). V was pared by 0 bases and J by 5 bases, with 15 bases between. The CDR3 DNA sequence: TGTGCCAGCAGCTTGGCCCCGGGGACAACCAACAATGAGCAGTTCTTC. Translating gives CASSLAPGTTNNEQFF.